A single T cell receptor (beta chain) is shown here with its context. Its specificity is unknown. The data stem from a study of response to subunit inactivated influenza vaccine. Findings and limits, study-wide: T cells newly recruited by each seasonal influenza vaccination are few, the authors suggested.

MiXCR, applied by TCRdb to the RT-PCR reads, yields one record per CDR3 protein. Found here are fewer than 600,000 distinct CDR3 sequences, roughly 7.6% of them singletons; the top ten hold 13%. CDR1 and CDR2 from the germline V gene are LNHNV and YYDKDF (reference sequence). CDR3 length: 21 residues. V lost 6 bases, J lost 0 bases, and 21 bases stayed unmatched. The receptor's source is a man between 50 and 75 years old who received an inactivated influenza vaccine. This chain joins TRBV15 and TRBJ2-4; 9 bases line up with TRBD1. This sample comprised PBMCs from blood, obtained roughly 24 months after vaccination. CDR3 nucleotides: TGTGCCACCAGTCCTAGCACAGGGGGCGCCCCGAGGGGTCTAGCCAAAAACATTCAGTACTTC. Its translation is CATSPSTGGAPRGLAKNIQYF.